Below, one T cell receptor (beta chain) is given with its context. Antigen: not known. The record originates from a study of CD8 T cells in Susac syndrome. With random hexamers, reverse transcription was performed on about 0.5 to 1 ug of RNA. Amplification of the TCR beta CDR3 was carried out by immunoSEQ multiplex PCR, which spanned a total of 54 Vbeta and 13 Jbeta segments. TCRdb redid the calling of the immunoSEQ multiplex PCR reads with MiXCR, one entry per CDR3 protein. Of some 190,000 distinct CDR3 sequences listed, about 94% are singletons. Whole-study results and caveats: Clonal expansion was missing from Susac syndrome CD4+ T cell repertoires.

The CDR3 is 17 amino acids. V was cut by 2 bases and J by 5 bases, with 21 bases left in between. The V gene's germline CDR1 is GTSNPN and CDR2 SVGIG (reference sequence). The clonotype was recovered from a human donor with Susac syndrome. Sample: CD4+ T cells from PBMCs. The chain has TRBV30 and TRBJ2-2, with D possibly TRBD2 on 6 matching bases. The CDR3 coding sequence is TGTGCCTGGAGTTCTTTCCGGGACTCCTCAGGGACCGGGGAGCTGTTTTTT. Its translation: CAWSSFRDSSGTGELFF.